These T cell receptor beta chains were read from a single sample in a study of technical replicates of blood from several donors. The table came from immunoSEQ multiplex PCR; TCRdb's copy has only in-frame clones and leaves some out. Here the sample spans around 90,000 clones, 90% to 95% being singletons. Sample: T cells isolated from PBMCs. The receptors stem from a human donor in good health. CDR3s include the opening cysteine and the closing phenylalanine or tryptophan. D genes are given only for firm matches. A clone size is listed for some rows: how often the clone was seen (once, few, many), or a class if it is expanded.

d_call	v_call	clone_size	j_call	cdr3_length	cdr3_nt	cdr3_aa
NA	TRBV6-1	NA	TRBJ1-1	13	TGTGCCACCAAATGGGAACAGGGCACTGAAGCTTTCTTT	CATKWEQGTEAFF
TRBD1	TRBV2	NA	TRBJ2-1	17	TGTGCCAGCAGCGTTAACAGGGGCGTTAGCTCCTACAATGAGCAGTTCTTC	CASSVNRGVSSYNEQFF
NA	TRBV7-3	once	TRBJ2-5	14	TGTGCCAGCAGCCCAAACACCTTGGGGGGGACCCAGTACTTC	CASSPNTLGGTQYF
NA	TRBV6-5	once	TRBJ1-2	14	TGTGCCAGCAGTTACAGCGGTTCTAACTATGGCTACACCTTC	CASSYSGSNYGYTF
NA	TRBV28	NA	TRBJ1-2	14	TGTGCCAGCAGTTTAAATGGGCAGCTCTATGGCTACACCTTC	CASSLNGQLYGYTF
NA	TRBV4-1	NA	TRBJ1-5	15	TGCGCCAGCAGCCAAGTGGGGGGTAAGGCCCAGCCCCAGCATTTT	CASSQVGGKAQPQHF
NA	TRBV25-1	NA	TRBJ2-1	16	TGTGCCAGCAGTGGCGATTATCCTACCGCAACCTATGAGCAGTTCTTC	CASSGDYPTATYEQFF
NA	TRBV27	NA	TRBJ2-7	13	TGTGCCAGCAGTTTTCAGGGCTCCTACGAGCAGTACTTC	CASSFQGSYEQYF
TRBD1	TRBV19	NA	TRBJ2-7	16	TGTGCCAGTCGTGCCCCGGGACAGGGCTTAACGGACGAGCAGTACTTC	CASRAPGQGLTDEQYF
TRBD2	TRBV5-1	NA	TRBJ2-5	17	TGCGCCAGCAGCTTGGCCATCTCGGGGGGGAATCAAGAGACCCAGTACTTC	CASSLAISGGNQETQYF
TRBD1	TRBV5-1	NA	TRBJ1-6	16	TGCGCCAGCAGCTCTCTTCCGGGACAGAATAATTCACCCCTCCACTTT	CASSSLPGQNNSPLHF
TRBD2	TRBV7-7	NA	TRBJ2-5	17	TGTGCTAGCAGCTTAGTCGGGACTAGCGGTCTCCAAGAGACCCAGTACTTC	CASSLVGTSGLQETQYF
TRBD1	TRBV9	once	TRBJ1-4	14	TGTGCCAGCAAAACCGGGACAGGCAGAGGGAAACTGTTTTTT	CASKTGTGRGKLFF
TRBD1	TRBV6-5	once	TRBJ1-1	15	TGTGCCAGCAGTACTTACAGGGGTGCGAACACTGAAGCTTTCTTT	CASSTYRGANTEAFF
TRBD2	TRBV7-9	NA	TRBJ2-3	19	TGTGCCAGCTGGGACTACAAGCGGCTACGGGAGTTGAGGTCAGATACGCAGTATTTT	CASWDYKRLRELRSDTQYF
NA	TRBV6-6	NA	TRBJ2-6	15	TGTGCCAGCAGCGCCATGAGCTCTGGGGCCAACGTCCTGACTTTC	CASSAMSSGANVLTF
TRBD1	TRBV11-3	NA	TRBJ2-7	15	TGTGCCAGCAGCTTATCCGGGACAGTCTCCTACGAGCAGTACTTC	CASSLSGTVSYEQYF
NA	TRBV7-9	once	TRBJ1-1	16	TGTGCCAGCAGCTTAGAACCAGGTACCCAAAACACTGAAGCTTTCTTT	CASSLEPGTQNTEAFF
TRBD1	TRBV28	NA	TRBJ1-5	15	TGTGCCAGCAGTTGGGACAGCCCGAGCAATCAGCCCCAGCATTTT	CASSWDSPSNQPQHF
TRBD2	TRBV7-9	NA	TRBJ2-1	17	TGTGCCAGCAGCTTTTCCGGGACTAGCGGGATCGACAATGAGCAGTTCTTC	CASSFSGTSGIDNEQFF
TRBD1	TRBV29-1	NA	TRBJ2-7	12	TGCAGCGCTTGGACAGGGTCCTACGAGCAGTACTTC	CSAWTGSYEQYF
NA	TRBV28	NA	TRBJ1-4	11	TGTGCCAGCAGTCCTTCTGAAAAACTGTTTTTT	CASSPSEKLFF
NA	TRBV9	NA	TRBJ2-7	16	TGTGCCAGCAGCGTATTTTCAGGGGACAACTCCTACGAGCAGTACTTC	CASSVFSGDNSYEQYF
TRBD1	TRBV5-1	once	TRBJ2-2	18	TGCGCCAGCAGTACCCCGGGACAGGGGGCGTCGAACACCGGGGAGCTGTTTTTT	CASSTPGQGASNTGELFF
TRBD2	TRBV6-4	NA	TRBJ2-5	18	TGTGCCAGCAGTGACAGGTTAGGGTTAGCGGGGGCCCAAGAGACCCAGTACTTC	CASSDRLGLAGAQETQYF
TRBD1	TRBV18	NA	TRBJ2-7	13	TGTGCCAGCTCCCGGGACAGGGGTCTCGAGCAGTACTTC	CASSRDRGLEQYF
TRBD2	TRBV27	NA	TRBJ2-1	16	TGTGCCAGCGTAAAAATGGCCCCCGGGAGGGGTAATGAGCAGTTCTTC	CASVKMAPGRGNEQFF
NA	TRBV4-1	NA	TRBJ2-7	19	TGCGCCAGCAGCCAAGAAAGCCACAACCGGGACTTTAGTTCCTACGAGCAGTACTTC	CASSQESHNRDFSSYEQYF
NA	TRBV5-1	NA	TRBJ1-1	13	TGCGCCAGCAGCGCGGGTGTTAGCACTGAAGCTTTCTTT	CASSAGVSTEAFF
TRBD1	TRBV11-2	once	TRBJ2-5	14	TGTGCCAGCAGCGGAAGACAGGGGTGGCAGACCCAGTACTTC	CASSGRQGWQTQYF
NA	TRBV27	NA	TRBJ2-7	16	TGTGCCAGCAGTTTCGGCGGTAGGGACAACTCCTACGAGCAGTACTTC	CASSFGGRDNSYEQYF
TRBD2	TRBV9	NA	TRBJ2-3	15	TGTGCCAGCAGCCTCTCCGATTGGGGGGGTCATACGCAGTATTTT	CASSLSDWGGHTQYF
NA	TRBV7-8	NA	TRBJ2-3	14	TGTGCCAGCAGCCCCTTCAGGTTGGCAGATACGCAGTATTTT	CASSPFRLADTQYF
TRBD2	TRBV5-1	NA	TRBJ2-1	15	TGCGCCAGCAGCTTGGGGGGCGGGAGCTACAATGAGCAGTTCTTC	CASSLGGGSYNEQFF
NA	TRBV6-6	NA	TRBJ2-5	13	TGTGCCACCACATCCAATCTCGTGGAGACCCAGTACTTC	CATTSNLVETQYF
TRBD2	TRBV10-1	once	TRBJ2-3	16	TGCGCCAGCAGTGAGGATGCTAGCGGGGGGACAGATACGCAGTATTTT	CASSEDASGGTDTQYF
TRBD1	TRBV4-1	NA	TRBJ2-3	16	TGCGCCAGCAGCCAAGGTTCTGCAGGGGGCTACGGTACGCAGTATTTT	CASSQGSAGGYGTQYF
NA	TRBV19	NA	TRBJ2-1	15	TGTGCCAGTTCTGGGATGGGGACATCCTACAATGAGCAGTTCTTC	CASSGMGTSYNEQFF
TRBD1	TRBV7-9	NA	TRBJ2-4	14	TGTGCCAGCAGCTTACTGGGACAGGGTCACATTCAGTACTTC	CASSLLGQGHIQYF
NA	TRBV7-9	NA	TRBJ2-6	18	TGTGCCAGCAGCTTAATCGGTGTCATAAGCTCTGGGGCCAACGTCCTGACTTTC	CASSLIGVISSGANVLTF
NA	TRBV7-8	NA	TRBJ1-2	17	TGTGCCAGCAGCTTATTACCTCAGGGCCCGTTTGGGGATGGCTACACCTTC	CASSLLPQGPFGDGYTF
TRBD2	TRBV10-1	NA	TRBJ2-3	17	TGCGCCAGCAGTGAGCCCACCGGGACTAGCGGCACAGATACGCAGTATTTT	CASSEPTGTSGTDTQYF
NA	TRBV2	NA	TRBJ2-4	15	TGTGCCAGCAGTCTAGGGTGGAGACAGCCTAACATTCAGTACTTC	CASSLGWRQPNIQYF
NA	TRBV5-5	NA	TRBJ1-2	13	TGTGCCAGCAGCAACTGGACGGACAGAGGCTACACCTTC	CASSNWTDRGYTF
NA	TRBV27	NA	TRBJ2-5	12	TGTGCCAGCAGTCCCCTGGGGGGGACCCAGTACTTC	CASSPLGGTQYF
NA	TRBV27	NA	TRBJ2-1	16	TGTGCCAGCAGTGTACACACAGGGTATAGTAGGAATGAGCAGTTCTTC	CASSVHTGYSRNEQFF
TRBD1	TRBV2	NA	TRBJ1-2	15	TGTGCCTCGGACCCGGGACAGGGCGGTGGTCATGGCTACACCTTC	CASDPGQGGGHGYTF
TRBD1	TRBV7-6	NA	TRBJ2-3	15	TGTGCCAGCAGCCGGACAGGGGCGGGAGCAGATACGCAGTATTTT	CASSRTGAGADTQYF
NA	TRBV30	NA	TRBJ1-1	14	TGTGCCTGGATTGAGAAGATAAGAGGGACTGAAGCTTTCTTT	CAWIEKIRGTEAFF
NA	TRBV6-1	NA	TRBJ1-4	16	TGTGCCAGCAGTGACCGTCAGGGAATTATCGGTGAAAAACTGTTTTTT	CASSDRQGIIGEKLFF
NA	TRBV18	NA	TRBJ2-1	14	TGTGCCAGCTCACCTACAACCAGGAACGATGAGCAGTTCTTC	CASSPTTRNDEQFF